The rows below give T cell receptor beta chains drawn from one sample of a study of glioma-infiltrating T cells. One entry per CDR3 protein results from TCRdb running MiXCR on the multiplex PCR reads. The profile shows approximately 120,000 distinct CDR3 sequences, less than 30% of them singletons. The sequencing sample was made of glioma tissue, nonneoplastic brain tissue, or PBMCs (not recorded which). These receptors all come from a human donor with low-grade glioma or glioblastoma, undergoing nonglioma brain surgery, or in good health (not recorded which). CDR3s include the opening cysteine and the closing phenylalanine or tryptophan. Each record gives: J gene, clone size, D gene, V gene, CDR3 DNA, CDR3 protein. D genes are given only for firm matches. The size entry is marked missing in some rows and otherwise reads once, few, many or a size class.

j_gene: TRBJ2-3; abundance: many; d_gene: .; v_gene: TRBV6-1; CDR3nt: TGTGCCAGCAGTATCGGGACCCATATCTACGCGACAGATACGCAGTATTTT; CDR3aa: CASSIGTHIYATDTQYF
j_gene: TRBJ1-2; abundance: many; d_gene: .; v_gene: TRBV20-1; CDR3nt: TGCAGTGCTAGCTCAGGTGGGGTGGGCTATGGCTACACCTTC; CDR3aa: CSASSGGVGYGYTF
j_gene: TRBJ2-3; abundance: .; d_gene: .; v_gene: TRBV5-6; CDR3nt: TGTGCCAGCAGCTTTCCTCTGACGGATACGCAGTATTTT; CDR3aa: CASSFPLTDTQYF
j_gene: TRBJ2-3; abundance: many; d_gene: .; v_gene: TRBV20-1; CDR3nt: TGCAGTGCTCCACAGGCCGGGGGCACAGATACGCAGTATTTT; CDR3aa: CSAPQAGGTDTQYF
j_gene: TRBJ1-1; abundance: many; d_gene: .; v_gene: TRBV5-4; CDR3nt: TGTGCCAGCAGCTTGTCAGGGGCCTCCACTGAAGCTTTCTTT; CDR3aa: CASSLSGASTEAFF
j_gene: TRBJ2-3; abundance: many; d_gene: .; v_gene: TRBV20-1; CDR3nt: TGCAGTGCTAGAGAGGCGGCAGGGGTGAGAGATACGCAGTATTTT; CDR3aa: CSAREAAGVRDTQYF
j_gene: TRBJ2-5; abundance: many; d_gene: TRBD1; v_gene: TRBV12-3/TRBV12-4; CDR3nt: TGTGCCAGCAGACGGGACAGCCTAAACCAAGAGACCCAGTACTTC; CDR3aa: CASRRDSLNQETQYF
j_gene: TRBJ2-3; abundance: many; d_gene: .; v_gene: TRBV7-2; CDR3nt: TGTGCCAGCAGCTTAGTCGGGTGGGGAACTGTAGATACGCAGTATTTT; CDR3aa: CASSLVGWGTVDTQYF
j_gene: TRBJ2-7; abundance: many; d_gene: TRBD2; v_gene: TRBV20-1; CDR3nt: TGCAGTGCTAGAGTCCCTGGTACCGGGACTAGCTTC; CDR3aa: CSARVPGTGTSF
j_gene: TRBJ2-7; abundance: many; d_gene: .; v_gene: TRBV29-1; CDR3nt: TGCAGCGTTGGTGAGGGACTCTACGAGCAGTACTTC; CDR3aa: CSVGEGLYEQYF
j_gene: TRBJ2-7; abundance: many; d_gene: TRBD1; v_gene: TRBV6-6; CDR3nt: TGTGCCAGCAGTTACTCGTACTCCGGGACAGGGCCTTACGAGCAGTACTTC; CDR3aa: CASSYSYSGTGPYEQYF
j_gene: TRBJ2-1; abundance: many; d_gene: TRBD2; v_gene: TRBV4-2; CDR3nt: TGTGCCAGCAGCCAAGGATCCGGGCGGGAGGGATACAATGAGCAGTTCTTC; CDR3aa: CASSQGSGREGYNEQFF
j_gene: TRBJ2-5; abundance: many; d_gene: TRBD1; v_gene: TRBV2; CDR3nt: TGTGCCAGCAGACCTAGGACAGGGGAATTTGGGACCCAGTACTTC; CDR3aa: CASRPRTGEFGTQYF
j_gene: TRBJ2-3; abundance: many; d_gene: TRBD2; v_gene: TRBV14; CDR3nt: TGTGCCAGCAGTCGGACTAGCGGGAGATGGGCAGATACGCAGTATTTT; CDR3aa: CASSRTSGRWADTQYF
j_gene: TRBJ2-7; abundance: many; d_gene: .; v_gene: TRBV14; CDR3nt: TGTGCCAGCAGCCATATCATCACAGGGTACGAGCAGTACTTC; CDR3aa: CASSHIITGYEQYF
j_gene: TRBJ1-5; abundance: many; d_gene: .; v_gene: TRBV28; CDR3nt: TGTGCCAGCAGGGAATGGACACCCGATCAGCCCCAGCATTTT; CDR3aa: CASREWTPDQPQHF
j_gene: TRBJ2-5; abundance: many; d_gene: .; v_gene: TRBV10-3; CDR3nt: TGTGCCATCAGTGAGTCCAGACAGGCAAGAGAGACCCAGTACTTC; CDR3aa: CAISESRQARETQYF
j_gene: TRBJ2-5; abundance: many; d_gene: TRBD2; v_gene: TRBV7-2; CDR3nt: TGTGCCAGCAGCTTAGGTGGGACTATAAGGAGAGAGACCCAGTACTTC; CDR3aa: CASSLGGTIRRETQYF
j_gene: TRBJ1-1; abundance: .; d_gene: .; v_gene: TRBV24-1; CDR3nt: TGTGCCACCAGTGATTCGTACAGAGAAGCTTTCTTT; CDR3aa: CATSDSYREAFF
j_gene: TRBJ2-7; abundance: many; d_gene: .; v_gene: TRBV7-2; CDR3nt: TGTGCCAGCAGCCTTGGACAGCCCGGGTCCTCCTACGAGCAGTACTTC; CDR3aa: CASSLGQPGSSYEQYF
j_gene: TRBJ1-1; abundance: many; d_gene: .; v_gene: TRBV20-1; CDR3nt: TGCAGTGCTAGAGATGGAGGGGGTTTCACTGAAGCTTTCTTT; CDR3aa: CSARDGGGFTEAFF
j_gene: TRBJ2-3; abundance: .; d_gene: .; v_gene: TRBV29-1; CDR3nt: TGCAGCGCCAACCTAAACACAGGGTCTGATACGCAGTATTTT; CDR3aa: CSANLNTGSDTQYF
j_gene: TRBJ2-5; abundance: .; d_gene: .; v_gene: TRBV3-1; CDR3nt: TGTGCCAGCAGCCACAATGTAGGGGAAGAGACCCAGTACTTC; CDR3aa: CASSHNVGEETQYF
j_gene: TRBJ1-2; abundance: many; d_gene: .; v_gene: TRBV20-1; CDR3nt: TGCAGTGCTAGTCGGGTCCTCCCTGGAGCTAACTATGGCTACACCTTC; CDR3aa: CSASRVLPGANYGYTF
j_gene: TRBJ2-5; abundance: .; d_gene: .; v_gene: TRBV7-3; CDR3nt: TGTGCCAGCAGCTTAGGGCAACCCTTGGGGGAGACCCAGTACTTC; CDR3aa: CASSLGQPLGETQYF
j_gene: TRBJ1-1; abundance: many; d_gene: .; v_gene: TRBV12-3/TRBV12-4; CDR3nt: TGTGCCAGCAGTTTGCGCAGGACGAACACTGAAGCTTTCTTT; CDR3aa: CASSLRRTNTEAFF
j_gene: TRBJ2-2; abundance: few; d_gene: .; v_gene: TRBV12-3/TRBV12-4; CDR3nt: TGTGCCAGCAGTTTAGTAGCGGCAGACACCGGGGAGCTGTTTTTT; CDR3aa: CASSLVAADTGELFF
j_gene: TRBJ2-7; abundance: .; d_gene: TRBD1; v_gene: TRBV19; CDR3nt: TGTGCCAGTACCGACAGGACAGGCCCCTACGAGCAGTACTTC; CDR3aa: CASTDRTGPYEQYF
j_gene: TRBJ1-2; abundance: many; d_gene: TRBD1; v_gene: TRBV5-1; CDR3nt: TGCGCCAGCAGCTTGGCGGGACAGGAATTGAGCTATGGCTACACCTTC; CDR3aa: CASSLAGQELSYGYTF
j_gene: TRBJ2-6; abundance: .; d_gene: .; v_gene: TRBV10-3; CDR3nt: TGTGCCATCAGTAAGTCGATCAGTCCTGGGGCCAACGTCCTGACTTTC; CDR3aa: CAISKSISPGANVLTF
j_gene: TRBJ1-5; abundance: many; d_gene: .; v_gene: TRBV28; CDR3nt: TGTGCCAGCAGTTTAGGCAGGATGGGTAATCAGCCCCAGCATTTT; CDR3aa: CASSLGRMGNQPQHF
j_gene: TRBJ2-3; abundance: .; d_gene: TRBD2; v_gene: TRBV5-4; CDR3nt: TGTGCCAGCAGCGCTGGACTAGCGGGTGGCACAGATACGCAGTATTTT; CDR3aa: CASSAGLAGGTDTQYF
j_gene: TRBJ2-3; abundance: many; d_gene: .; v_gene: TRBV6-1; CDR3nt: TGTGCCAGCAGTACAGGACGGACAGATACGCAGTATTTT; CDR3aa: CASSTGRTDTQYF
j_gene: TRBJ2-7; abundance: .; d_gene: TRBD2; v_gene: TRBV3-1; CDR3nt: TGTGCCAGGAGGACTAGCGGGAATTACGAGCAGTACTTC; CDR3aa: CARRTSGNYEQYF
j_gene: TRBJ2-1; abundance: once; d_gene: .; v_gene: TRBV12-3/TRBV12-4; CDR3nt: TGTGCCAACAGTTTATATGAGCAGTTCTTC; CDR3aa: CANSLYEQFF
j_gene: TRBJ1-5; abundance: .; d_gene: TRBD1; v_gene: TRBV12-3/TRBV12-4; CDR3nt: TGTGCCAGCAGTCAGGGGGGGTTGAGTCAGCCCCAGCATTTT; CDR3aa: CASSQGGLSQPQHF
j_gene: TRBJ2-5; abundance: many; d_gene: .; v_gene: TRBV28; CDR3nt: TGTGCCAGCACTCTAGGGGTTTCATTACCCCAAGCCCAGTACTTC; CDR3aa: CASTLGVSLPQAQYF
j_gene: TRBJ2-3; abundance: many; d_gene: TRBD1; v_gene: TRBV10-3; CDR3nt: TGTGCCATCAGTGAGCCAGACAGGGATACAGATACGCAGTATTTT; CDR3aa: CAISEPDRDTDTQYF
j_gene: TRBJ2-3; abundance: many; d_gene: .; v_gene: TRBV7-2; CDR3nt: TGTGCCAGCACCGGAAACATGAAGATTCGCACAGATACGCAGTATTTT; CDR3aa: CASTGNMKIRTDTQYF
j_gene: TRBJ2-3; abundance: .; d_gene: .; v_gene: TRBV12-5; CDR3nt: TGTGCTAGTGGTCCCCGGGTGGGGGCAGTAACAGATACGCAGTATTTT; CDR3aa: CASGPRVGAVTDTQYF
j_gene: TRBJ2-7; abundance: many; d_gene: .; v_gene: TRBV7-9; CDR3nt: TGTGCCAGCAGCTTAAAGGGAAGCGGACCGACCTACGAGCAGTACTTC; CDR3aa: CASSLKGSGPTYEQYF